The clone carrying this T cell receptor (beta chain) appeared a few times. Antigen specificity is unknown. V was cut by 2 bases and J by 7 bases, with 12 bases left in between. CDR1 is SGHTA and CDR2 is FQGNSA in the germline V gene. The CDR3 sequence is 15 residues long. The sample comes from a study of T cells after yellow fever vaccination. About the research overall: Low-cell-number fractions were prepared with SMART-Seq v4 Ultra Low Input.

One entry per CDR3 protein, called by TCRdb with MiXCR from the 5' RACE reads. The sample holds nearly 350,000 distinct CDR3 sequences, about 8.3% seen once. General observations from the study: Booster samples showed a return of most primary-vaccination clones (around 96% CD4, approximately 88% CD8). Any FACS-sorted repertoire could hold abundant clonotypes that contaminate it from the bulk population. A small share of clonotypes appeared in both CD4 and CD8 compartments.

The chain carries TRBV7-2 and TRBJ1-6; D may be TRBD1 (6 bases). The sequence came from a man between 18 and 35 years old who received the YFV17D yellow fever vaccine. Material: PBMCs, obtained roughly 47 days after the first yellow fever vaccination. Here the CDR3 reads CASSLLRGTNSPLHF. CDR3 DNA sequence: TGTGCCAGCAGCTTATTGAGAGGGACAAATTCACCCCTCCACTTT. The full variable domain, completed using reference TRBV7-2 and TRBJ1-6, is GAGVSQSPSNKVTEKGKDVELRCDPISGHTALYWYRQSLGQGLEFLIYFQGNSAPDKSGLPSDRFSAERTGGSVSTLTIQRTQQEDSAVYLCASSLLRGTNSPLHFGNGTRLTVT.